This T cell receptor (beta chain) is drawn from a study of cytotoxic CD8 clonotypes in ibrutinib-treated CLL. General observations from the study: Circulating CD8+ T-cell counts were tracked by baseline clonality, which exceeded that of age-matched healthy donors. There were few public clonotypes, and on treatment they contracted or stayed stable.

Sequencing used immunoSEQ multiplex PCR; TCRdb keeps in-frame clones, though not all of them. The table shows about 29,000 clones, with about three quarters occurring only once. For this clone: The antigen is undetermined.

CDR3 length: 13 amino acids. CDR1 and CDR2 from the germline V gene are SEHNR and FQNEAQ (reference sequence). Trimming stripped 6 bases from V and 4 bases from J, with 11 bases between. This TCR was sampled from a human donor with chronic lymphocytic leukemia. The chain combines TRBV7-9 with TRBJ2-3; D remains ambiguous. Sequencing was performed on PBMCs, taken after 36 months of ibrutinib treatment. The CDR3 region has the DNA TGTGCCAGCAGTCAGGACCTGTCAGATACGCAGTATTTT. Residues: CASSQDLSDTQYF.